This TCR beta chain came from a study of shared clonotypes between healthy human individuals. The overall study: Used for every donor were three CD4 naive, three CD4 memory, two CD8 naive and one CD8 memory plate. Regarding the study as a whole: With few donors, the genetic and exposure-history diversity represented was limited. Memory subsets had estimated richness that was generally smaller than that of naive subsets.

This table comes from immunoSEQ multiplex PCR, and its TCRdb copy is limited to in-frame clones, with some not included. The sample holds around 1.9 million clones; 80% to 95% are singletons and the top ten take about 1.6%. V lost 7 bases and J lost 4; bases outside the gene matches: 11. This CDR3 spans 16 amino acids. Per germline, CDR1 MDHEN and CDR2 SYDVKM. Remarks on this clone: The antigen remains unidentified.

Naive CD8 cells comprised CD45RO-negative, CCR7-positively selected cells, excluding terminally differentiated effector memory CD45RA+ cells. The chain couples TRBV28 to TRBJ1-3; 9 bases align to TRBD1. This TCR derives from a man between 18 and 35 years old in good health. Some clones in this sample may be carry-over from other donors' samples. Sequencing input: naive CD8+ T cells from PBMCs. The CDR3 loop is CASTPLGDRVGNTIYF. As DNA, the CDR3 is TGTGCCAGCACCCCACTGGGGGACAGGGTCGGAAACACCATATATTTT.